This T cell receptor (beta chain) was sequenced for a study of T-cell memory formation after mild COVID-19. Study-wide context: Largely, TCR clusters stayed within a single donor.

Germline loops: CDR1 SQVTM, CDR2 ANQGSEA. The CDR3 spans 13 residues. Trimming removed 4 bases from V and 6 bases from J, with 14 bases in between. TCRdb reanalysed the 5' RACE reads using MiXCR and keeps one entry per CDR3 protein. Altogether around 300,000 distinct CDR3 sequences are present, 15% to 20% being singletons, with the ten largest covering under 30%. Sequenced sample: PBMCs or a T cell subset sorted from them (not recorded which). The V and J genes are TRBV29-1 and TRBJ2-3; D is possibly TRBD1 (5 bases). The TCR was taken from a man between 18 and 29 years old who had mild COVID-19 (a few samples of this study predate the infection). Cell type and time point are not known. The CDR3 loop is CSVGFRQYDTQYF. In DNA, the CDR3 is TGCAGCGTTGGGTTCAGACAGTACGATACGCAGTATTTT.